Included here is one T cell receptor beta chain sequence, with context. Recruited during active infection, patients (from Seattle) were subsequently followed longitudinally. This sample is drawn from a study of blood T cell repertoires in COVID-19. Across the whole study: Some COVID-19 samples were acute and others convalescent; all came from the United States, Italy and Spain. From T cells, B-cell-depleted T cells, or PBMCs came the material, which was cDNA or gDNA.

Germline CDR1 MNHEY, CDR2 SVGAGI. The CDR3 has 13 amino acids. V was pared by 5 bases and J by 2 bases, with 9 bases between. Authors' methods: Scientists estimated how many nucleated cells there were by amplifying reference gene primers. Assay: immunoSEQ multiplex PCR; the TCRdb copy retains only in-frame clones and omits some. V, J and clone size reflect that table, while D and trimming were determined from the DNA. Among 80,000 to 95,000 clones listed, roughly 80% were seen once. The specimen sequenced was peripheral blood. This chain links TRBV6-5 with TRBJ1-1; TRBD1 is a possible D gene (5 bases). This TCR derives from a man at least 80 years old with COVID-19, enrolled during active disease. The CDR3 protein is CASSRRVNTEAFF. CDR3 nucleotide sequence: TGTGCCAGCAGTCGCAGGGTCAACACTGAAGCTTTCTTT.